The 30 T cell receptor beta chains reported below all come from one sample, sequenced in a study of technical replicates of blood from a few donors. The repertoire was sequenced with immunoSEQ multiplex PCR; TCRdb's copy has only in-frame clones and lacks some. The table records around 69,000 clones, roughly 96% of them present only once. Sequenced: T cells isolated from PBMCs. Receptor source: a human donor in good health.

Comments on this clone: This specimen includes other DNA sequences encoding the same CDR3. This rearrangement joins TRBV9 to TRBJ2-1, with D perhaps TRBD2 (6 bases). Trimming pared 0 bases from V and 1 base from J, leaving 8 bases between. Germline CDR1 and CDR2: SGDLS and YYNGEE. This CDR3 has 15 amino acids. For the CDR3, the DNA is TGTGCCAGCAGCGTAGCGGGGGAGTCCTACAATGAGCAGTTCTTC. This encodes CASSVAGESYNEQFF.

The chain joins TRBV2 to TRBJ2-5, with 7 bases aligning to TRBD2. The CDR3 totals 15 residues. V gave up 6 bases and J gave up 1 base; unmatched junction bases: 8. CDR1 and CDR2 from the germline V gene are SNHLY and FYNNEI. The CDR3 spells CASRTTGGPQETQYF. CDR3 in DNA: TGTGCCAGCAGGACGACGGGGGGACCCCAAGAGACCCAGTACTTC.

This CDR3 is CASRSSGTGLYNEQFF. The CDR3, as DNA: TGCGCCAGCAGGAGCTCCGGGACAGGGCTTTACAATGAGCAGTTCTTC. The chain couples TRBV4-1 to TRBJ2-1, with 9 bases that match TRBD1. From germline, CDR1 is MGHRA and CDR2 YSYEKL. This CDR3 is 16 amino acids long. The junction had 10 bases not matched to a gene; V was cut back by 6 bases and J by 4 bases.

This chain links TRBV29-1 with TRBJ1-1, with D possibly TRBD1 on 6 matching bases. V lost 6 bases and J 4 bases, leaving 15 bases between the germline ends. The CDR3 has 13 residues. The V gene's germline CDR1 is SQVTM and CDR2 ANQGSEA. The CDR3 sequence is CSVPGELGTEAFF. For the CDR3, the DNA is TGCAGCGTCCCAGGGGAGTTAGGCACTGAAGCTTTCTTT.

This rearrangement joins TRBV7-7 to TRBJ2-5; TRBD1 might be the D (5 bases). The CDR3 has 13 amino acids. Germline loops: CDR1 SSHAT, CDR2 FNYEAQ (reference sequence). Trimming left V 2 bases short and J 4 bases short, with 8 bases between. The CDR3 DNA reads as TGTGCCAGCAGCTTACTAACAGGAGAGACCCAGTACTTC. As protein: CASSLLTGETQYF.

The chain joins TRBV19 to TRBJ2-7; TRBD2 matches 11 bases. V shed 1 base and J 2 bases; nucleotides not matched to a gene: 10. Germline V CDR1 and CDR2: LNHDA, SQIVND (reference sequence). The CDR3 extends over 18 amino acids. The CDR3 DNA reads TGTGCCAGTAGTATAGTTTTTGCTAGCGGGAGGCCCGCCTACGAGCAGTACTTC. Protein: CASSIVFASGRPAYEQYF.

The chain couples TRBV4-1 to TRBJ2-2; possible D gene TRBD2, 5 bases. The CDR3 spans 17 residues. The V end lost 1 base, the J end lost 4 bases, and 16 bases lay between the germline ends. In germline, CDR1 is MGHRA, CDR2 YSYEKL. The CDR3 spells CASSQAGGFPFTGELFF. In DNA, the CDR3 is TGCGCCAGCAGCCAAGCAGGAGGCTTTCCCTTCACCGGGGAGCTGTTTTTT.

The rearrangement uses TRBV5-4 and TRBJ2-7, with a possible D match to TRBD2 (5 bases). V lost 1 base and J 6 bases, leaving 14 bases between the germline ends. The CDR3 has 14 amino acids. The V gene's germline CDR1 is SGHNT and CDR2 YYREEE (reference sequence). Here the CDR3 reads CASSLKDLRGEQYF. The CDR3 coding sequence is TGTGCCAGCAGCTTGAAGGACTTACGCGGCGAGCAGTACTTC.

Note on this clone: One end of the junction does not line up with germline, which may come from a read error. V is TRBV7-9 and J is TRBJ1-1; no reliable D call. This CDR3 contains 15 residues. Germline loops: CDR1 SEHNR, CDR2 FQNEAQ (reference sequence). CDR3: CASSKQWTEFTRTSF. The CDR3 DNA sequence: TGTGCCAGCAGCAAACAATGGACGGAATTTACAAGGACTTCCTTT.

The CDR3 loop reads CASSPWTDTYEQYF. CDR3 coding DNA: TGTGCCAGCAGCCCCTGGACAGACACCTACGAGCAGTACTTC. The V gene is TRBV11-2, the J gene TRBJ2-7; possibly TRBD1 for D (6 bases). V shed 5 bases and J shed 2 bases, with 13 bases lying between them. The CDR3 spans 14 residues. Looked up from germline, CDR1 is SGHAT and CDR2 is FQNNGV. The complete variable domain, with remaining parts taken from reference TRBV11-2 and TRBJ2-7, reads EAGVAQSPRYKIIEKRQSVAFWCNPISGHATLYWYQQILGQGPKLLIQFQNNGVVDDSQLPKDRFSAERLKGVDSTLKIQPAKLEDSAVYLCASSPWTDTYEQYFGPGTRLTVT.

The V and J genes are TRBV7-9 and TRBJ2-7, with 10 bases lining up with TRBD2. The J segment lost 2 bases and the V segment lost 4 bases, leaving 5 bases of the junction unmatched. This CDR3 is built from 15 residues. The germline CDR1 and CDR2 sequences are SEHNR and FQNEAQ (reference sequence). CDR3 loop: CASSSGLALTYEQYF. The CDR3 nucleotides are TGTGCCAGCAGCTCGGGACTAGCGCTGACCTACGAGCAGTACTTC.

About this clone: Within the sample, other DNA sequences also encode this same CDR3. The gene calls are TRBV27 and TRBJ1-1; no definite D call. V lost 2 bases, J lost 5 bases, and 9 bases lay in between. CDR1 and CDR2 (germline): MNHEY, SMNVEV (reference sequence). This CDR3 spans 13 amino acids. CDR3 DNA: TGTGCCAGCAGTTTAGATCGGGGAACTGAAGCTTTCTTT. Translated: CASSLDRGTEAFF.

The chain couples TRBV18 to TRBJ2-5, with a tentative D call TRBD2 (5 bases). Germline V gene data show CDR1 as KGHSH and CDR2 as LQKENI. The V end was cut by 6 bases, the J end by 2 bases, with 16 bases between. The CDR3 runs 15 residues. The CDR3: CASSPVDGGQETQYF. The CDR3 DNA follows: TGTGCCAGCTCCCCCGTTGACGGCGGGCAAGAGACCCAGTACTTC.

The genes are TRBV29-1 and TRBJ2-1; a weak D match, TRBD2 (7 bases). This CDR3 contains 14 residues. CDR1 and CDR2 (germline): SQVTM, ANQGSEA. V lost 0 bases and J 12 bases, leaving 18 bases between the germline ends. In DNA form, the CDR3 reads TGCAGCGTTGAAGAGACTAGCAGGGGAGGTGGGCAGTTCTTC. This codes for CSVEETSRGGGQFF.

The chain joins TRBV5-1 to TRBJ2-3, with 9 positions matching TRBD2. This CDR3 is built from 15 residues. Germline V lookup: CDR1 SGHRS, CDR2 YFSETQ. V shed 7 bases and J 2 bases; nucleotides not matched to a gene: 8. The CDR3: CASSGRGGTTDTQYF. The CDR3 DNA sequence: TGCGCCAGCTCGGGGCGGGGGGGGACCACAGATACGCAGTATTTT.

The gene calls are TRBV4-1 and TRBJ2-3, with TRBD1 matching 7 bases. Germline-derived CDR1 and CDR2 are MGHRA and YSYEKL. The length of the CDR3 is 15 residues. V shed 5 bases and J 3 bases; nucleotides not matched to a gene: 8. The CDR3 DNA sequence: TGCGCCAGCAGCTGGGGGACAGCCGCGACAGATACGCAGTATTTT. Translating gives CASSWGTAATDTQYF.

The chain joins TRBV25-1 to TRBJ2-1; no clear D gene. Trimming removed 1 base from V and 2 bases from J, with 3 bases in between. Germline loops: CDR1 MGHDK, CDR2 SYGVNS. This CDR3 region has 13 residues. The CDR3 spells CASSESAYNEQFF. CDR3 DNA sequence: TGTGCCAGCAGTGAATCGGCCTACAATGAGCAGTTCTTC.

This rearrangement joins TRBV4-1 to TRBJ1-4; D unclear. Germline lookup yields CDR1 MGHRA and CDR2 YSYEKL. V lost 1 base and J 0 bases, leaving 12 bases between the germline ends. CDR3 length: 17 residues. The CDR3 DNA reads as TGCGCCAGCAGCCAAGTTAATGAGGGTTCAACTAATGAAAAACTGTTTTTT. Translation: CASSQVNEGSTNEKLFF.

V is TRBV11-2 and J is TRBJ2-7; 11 bases are a match to TRBD2. The V gene's germline CDR1 is SGHAT and CDR2 FQNNGV. Trimming cost V 5 bases and J 3 bases; bases outside gene matches: 6. The CDR3 contains 15 residues. The CDR3, as DNA: TGTGCCAGCAGCCCCCATGGGACTAGCGGCTACGAGCAGTACTTC. Translating gives CASSPHGTSGYEQYF.

The chain is built from TRBV6-6 and TRBJ1-1, with a weak D call TRBD1 (5 bases). CDR1 is MNHNY, CDR2 SVGAGI, per germline (reference sequence). This CDR3 has 11 residues. Trimming removed 5 bases from V and 8 bases from J, with 9 bases in between. The CDR3 sequence: CASSRQTEAFF. Written as DNA, the CDR3 is TGTGCCAGCAGTAGACAGACCGAAGCTTTCTTT.

This chain joins TRBV7-6 and TRBJ2-7, with D unclear. Germline lookup yields CDR1 SGHVS and CDR2 FNYEAQ. The CDR3 runs to 13 residues. The V end lost 3 bases, the J end lost 0 bases, and 6 bases lay between the germline ends. This CDR3 is CASSFYSSYEQYF. DNA for the CDR3: TGTGCCAGCAGCTTCTACAGCTCCTACGAGCAGTACTTC.

J is TRBJ1-2 and V is TRBV4-1, with a possible D match to TRBD1 (5 bases). This CDR3 is built from 14 residues. CDR1 is MGHRA, CDR2 YSYEKL, per germline. The germline V and J ends were trimmed by 2 bases and 9 bases, with 16 bases remaining between them. The CDR3 loop reads CASSQTTGYLSYTF. Written as DNA, the CDR3 is TGCGCCAGCAGCCAAACTACAGGTTATCTGAGCTACACCTTC.

This sequence joins TRBV19 and TRBJ2-7, with 8 bases lining up with TRBD2. CDR1 is LNHDA and CDR2 is SQIVND in the germline V gene (reference sequence). The CDR3 runs to 13 residues. V dropped 4 bases and J dropped 6; count of bases not matched to a gene: 5. The DNA of the CDR3 is TGTGCCAGTAGTAATAGCGGGATTCGCGAGCAGTACTTC. The encoded protein is CASSNSGIREQYF. The full variable domain, rest sourced from reference TRBV19 and TRBJ2-7, is DGGITQSPKYLFRKEGQNVTLSCEQNLNHDAMYWYRQDPGQGLRLIYYSQIVNDFQKGDIAEGYSVSREKKESFPLTVTSAQKNPTAFYLCASSNSGIREQYFGPGTRLTVT.

V usage is TRBV11-3 and J usage is TRBJ1-2; a weak D match, TRBD1 (6 bases). CDR1 is SGHNT and CDR2 is YENEEA in the germline V gene. The V gene lost 0 bases and the J gene lost 3 bases, with 20 bases spanning the gap. This CDR3 contains 18 residues. The DNA of the CDR3 is TGTGCCAGCAGCTTAGATGTTCGGACAGACAAATTCGACTATGGCTACACCTTC. This gives the protein CASSLDVRTDKFDYGYTF.

The V gene is TRBV5-1, the J gene TRBJ1-1; tentatively, D is TRBD1 (6 bases). Germline assignment: CDR1 SGHRS and CDR2 YFSETQ. Trimming removed 6 bases from V and 4 bases from J, with 10 bases in between. The CDR3 is 12 amino acids. CDR3 protein: CASKQGSTEAFF. The CDR3 bases are TGCGCCAGCAAACAGGGTAGCACTGAAGCTTTCTTT.

The rearrangement links TRBV27 to TRBJ2-5; a weak D match, TRBD2 (6 bases). The germline V gene has CDR1 MNHEY and CDR2 SMNVEV (reference sequence). This CDR3 comprises 16 residues. Trimming removed 5 bases from V and 4 bases from J, with 20 bases in between. The CDR3 bases are TGTGCCAGCAGTCCTGGACCCTCCGTGGGGGGAGAGACCCAGTACTTC. Amino acid sequence: CASSPGPSVGGETQYF.

The chain recombines TRBV13 with TRBJ2-7; possibly TRBD1 for D (6 bases). Looked up from germline, CDR1 is PRHDT and CDR2 is FYEKMQ (reference sequence). V lost 5 bases and J 0 bases, leaving 11 bases between the germline ends. This CDR3 spans 14 amino acids. For the CDR3, the DNA is TGTGCCAGCAGCCAGGGGTGGAGCTCCTACGAGCAGTACTTC. Its protein is CASSQGWSSYEQYF.

This chain connects TRBV5-1 to TRBJ2-5; 11 nucleotides match TRBD2. Trimming at V came to 7 bases and at J to 4 bases, leaving 12 bases not matched to a gene. In germline, CDR1 is SGHRS, CDR2 YFSETQ. This CDR3 has 16 amino acids. The CDR3 is CASVSGRASLSETQYF. DNA for the CDR3: TGCGCCAGCGTTAGCGGGAGGGCTTCTCTCTCAGAGACCCAGTACTTC.

The chain uses TRBV7-9 and TRBJ1-1; D may be TRBD1 (5 bases). Germline V lookup: CDR1 SEHNR, CDR2 FQNEAQ (reference sequence). Trimming shortened V by 5 bases and J by 5 bases, and 6 bases separated the two germline ends. This CDR3 has 11 amino acids. The CDR3, as DNA: TGTGCCAGCAGCCGGGGGACTGAAGCTTTCTTT. Translating gives CASSRGTEAFF.

The count of this clone is one. The rearrangement joins TRBV28 to TRBJ2-5; no definite D call. Trimming pared 1 base from V and 4 bases from J, leaving 7 bases between. Per germline, CDR1 MDHEN and CDR2 SYDVKM. This CDR3 region has 13 residues. CDR3 sequence: CASSLFIRETQYF. CDR3 in DNA: TGTGCCAGCAGTTTATTTATTCGAGAGACCCAGTACTTC.